This T cell receptor (beta chain) was profiled in a study of blood T cell repertoires in COVID-19. Authors' methods: Estimation of nucleated cell counts relied on the amplification of reference gene primers. Sequencing was performed with immunoSEQ multiplex PCR; in TCRdb, only in-frame clones are kept and a portion is missing. The DNA was the basis for D and trimming; V, J and clone size are from that table. The sample has approximately 180,000 clones, about 88% seen once; the top ten hold about 2.1%. V shed 1 base and J shed 3 bases, with 19 bases lying between them. This CDR3 spans 17 amino acids. CDR1 SGHAT and CDR2 FQNNGV come from the germline V gene. This study enrolled people aged 18 to 89 from 24 US geographic areas. Cohort placement rested on clinical history that participants reported themselves.

The V call is TRBV11-2, the J call TRBJ2-7; D is possibly TRBD2 (6 bases). This receptor was taken from a woman aged 40 to 55 with acute COVID-19. Sequenced input: PBMCs or T cells enriched from blood (not recorded which). The CDR3 region is CASSLGAAGRSRYEQYF. CDR3 nucleotide sequence: TGTGCCAGCAGCTTAGGGGCGGCGGGACGGTCCCGCTACGAGCAGTACTTC.